This entry lists 21 T cell receptor beta chains sequenced from one sample in a study of long-term antiretroviral therapy in people with HIV. At the survey level, the v3.0 immunoSEQ assay was run. Using immunoSEQ multiplex PCR, the repertoire was profiled, and TCRdb retains in-frame clones only, with some absent. The sample holds 25,000 to 35,000 clones, roughly 88% seen once. The sample consisted of unsorted PBMCs, taken about 2.7 years after starting antiretroviral therapy. Receptors were obtained from a man aged 25 to 45 with HIV.

J is TRBJ2-1 and V is TRBV9; no firm D call. Germline values: CDR1 SGDLS, CDR2 YYNGEE. V was pared by 4 bases and J by 10 bases, with 9 bases between. The CDR3 sequence is 11 residues long. In DNA, the CDR3 is TGTGCCAGCAGCTCCCGCCGGGAGCAGTTCTTC. This sequence encodes CASSSRREQFF.

This clone has just one count. V is TRBV5-1 and J is TRBJ2-2, with 7 nucleotides matching TRBD1. The CDR3 covers 15 residues. J gave up 3 bases and V 4 bases, and 6 bases lay outside the gene matches. Germline CDR1 reads SGHRS; CDR2 reads YFSETQ. CDR3 loop: CASSLPGQYTGELFF. CDR3 DNA: TGCGCCAGCAGCCTACCGGGACAGTACACCGGGGAGCTGTTTTTT. Full variable domain (remainder filled in from reference TRBV5-1 and TRBJ2-2): KAGVTQTPRYLIKTRGQQVTLSCSPISGHRSVSWYQQTPGQGLQFLFEYFSETQRNKGNFPGRFSGRQFSNSRSEMNVSTLELGDSALYLCASSLPGQYTGELFFGEGSRLTVL.

This clone was found a few times. V is TRBV2 and J is TRBJ1-1, with D possibly being TRBD1 (6 bases). CDR3 size: 14 residues. V was clipped by 2 bases and J by 12 bases, with 19 bases between them. Germline loops: CDR1 SNHLY, CDR2 FYNNEI. This CDR3 reads CASSEISPQGGSFF. For the CDR3, the DNA is TGTGCCAGCAGTGAAATCTCCCCACAGGGTGGGTCTTTCTTT. The entire variable domain, with the rest obtained from reference TRBV2 and TRBJ1-1, is as follows: EPEVTQTPSHQVTQMGQEVILRCVPISNHLYFYWYRQILGQKVEFLVSFYNNEISEKSEIFDDQFSVERPDGSNFTLKIRSTKLEDSAMYFCASSEISPQGGSFFGQGTRLTVV.

This clone was recorded only once. CDR3 sequence reads: CASSLSPLSGLAGVWETQYF. The CDR3 nucleotides are TGCGCCAGCAGCTTGTCCCCACTTTCCGGACTAGCGGGAGTCTGGGAGACCCAGTACTTC. The chain is built from TRBV5-1 and TRBJ2-5; 13 nucleotides line up with TRBD2. Germline CDR1 SGHRS, CDR2 YFSETQ. CDR3 length: 20 residues. V shed 1 base and J 5 bases; nucleotides not matched to a gene: 17.

The J gene is TRBJ2-5, the V gene TRBV19; D might be TRBD2 (6 bases). Per the germline V gene, CDR1 is LNHDA and CDR2 is SQIVND (reference sequence). V lost 10 bases to trimming and J lost 8 bases, with 20 bases between them. The CDR3 has 13 residues. CDR3 sequence (DNA): TGTGCCACCCACGGGAGACAGCGAGTCACCCAGTACTTC. It specifies CATHGRQRVTQYF. The variable domain in full, completed from reference TRBV19 and TRBJ2-5, reads DGGITQSPKYLFRKEGQNVTLSCEQNLNHDAMYWYRQDPGQGLRLIYYSQIVNDFQKGDIAEGYSVSREKKESFPLTVTSAQKNPTAFYLCATHGRQRVTQYFGPGTRLLVL.

The chain has TRBV28 and TRBJ1-2; D not certain. V was cut by 5 bases and J by 6 bases, with 7 bases left in between. CDR3 length: 11 residues. Per germline, CDR1 MDHEN and CDR2 SYDVKM. The CDR3 DNA follows: TGTGCCAGCAGTCAGCTAGATGGCTACACCTTC. It codes for CASSQLDGYTF.

The chain has TRBV6-5 and TRBJ2-7, with a tentative D call TRBD2 (5 bases). The CDR3 has 13 residues. CDR1 and CDR2 (germline): MNHEY, SVGAGI. V lost 6 bases to trimming and J lost 3 bases, with 12 bases between them. CDR3 amino acids: CASSATGGYEQYF. The CDR3 coding sequence is TGTGCCAGCAGCGCGACTGGAGGCTACGAGCAGTACTTC.

The rearrangement uses TRBV10-3 and TRBJ2-2; D is possibly TRBD2 (7 bases). Germline CDR1 and CDR2: ENHRY and SYGVKD. This CDR3 region has 15 residues. V shed 2 bases and J shed 4 bases, with 11 bases lying between them. The CDR3 nucleotides read TGTGCCATCAGTGAGCGGGGGGCGCCCACCGGGGAGCTGTTTTTT. It codes for CAISERGAPTGELFF.

The V call is TRBV7-2, the J call TRBJ2-1; D tentatively fits TRBD1 or TRBD2 (5 bases each). The CDR3 has 15 amino acids. CDR1 and CDR2 from the germline V gene are SGHTA and FQGNSA. The ends were cut back, 5 bases at V and 4 bases at J, with 15 bases in the middle. For the CDR3, the DNA is TGTGCCAGCAGCATCCGGGACGGCCGATACAATGAGCAGTTCTTC. This codes for CASSIRDGRYNEQFF.

The J gene is TRBJ2-5, the V gene TRBV28, with 8 bases fitting TRBD1. V shed 7 bases and J 3 bases; nucleotides not matched to a gene: 10. The germline gives CDR1 MDHEN, CDR2 SYDVKM. The CDR3 has 15 amino acids. CDR3 residues: CASTPLRDRKETQYF. The DNA of the CDR3 is TGTGCCAGCACTCCTCTCCGGGACAGGAAAGAGACCCAGTACTTC. The whole variable domain, filled in from reference TRBV28 and TRBJ2-5, reads DVKVTQSSRYLVKRTGEKVFLECVQDMDHENMFWYRQDPGLGLRLIYFSYDVKMKEKGDIPEGYSVSREKKERFSLILESASTNQTSMYLCASTPLRDRKETQYFGPGTRLLVL.

In this sample, this clone turned up once. The V call is TRBV4-3, the J call TRBJ2-1; D call uncertain. Germline V gene lookup returns CDR1 LGHNA and CDR2 YSLEER. The CDR3 has 14 amino acids. The germline V and J ends were trimmed by 0 bases and 8 bases, with 11 bases remaining between them. This chain's CDR3 is CASSQEGSTYEQFF. Here the CDR3 DNA reads TGCGCCAGCAGCCAAGAAGGGTCTACCTATGAGCAGTTCTTC.

V is TRBV7-9 and J is TRBJ2-7; 8 bases are shared with TRBD1. CDR3 length: 15 amino acids. Germline lookup yields CDR1 SEHNR and CDR2 FQNEAQ (reference sequence). Germline trimming cut 4 bases from V and 2 bases from J; bases unmatched to any gene: 7. The CDR3 is CASSWTGSLAYEQYF. CDR3 sequence (DNA): TGTGCCAGCAGCTGGACAGGGTCGCTTGCCTACGAGCAGTACTTC.

The chain carries TRBV9 and TRBJ2-7; possibly TRBD1 or TRBD2 for D (6 bases each). Germline values: CDR1 SGDLS, CDR2 YYNGEE. There are 14 residues in the CDR3. V was pared by 0 bases and J by 1 base, with 8 bases between. CDR3 in amino acids: CASSVEGGSYEQYF. Written as DNA, the CDR3 is TGTGCCAGCAGCGTAGAGGGGGGATCCTACGAGCAGTACTTC.

This clone was detected once. The chain links TRBV5-4 to TRBJ2-5; 7 bases map to TRBD1. Looked up from germline, CDR1 is SGHNT and CDR2 is YYREEE (reference sequence). V gave up 1 base and J gave up 5 bases; unmatched junction bases: 5. The CDR3 consists of 14 residues. CDR3 residues: CASSLIGGLETQYF. Here the CDR3 DNA reads TGTGCCAGCAGCTTGATAGGGGGCCTCGAGACCCAGTACTTC.

This rearrangement joins TRBV5-5 to TRBJ2-5; 10 positions agree with TRBD2. The CDR3 covers 14 residues. In germline, CDR1 is SGHKS, CDR2 YYEKEE (reference sequence). V was pared by 2 bases and J by 5 bases, with 3 bases of the junction left unmatched. In nucleotides, the CDR3 is TGTGCCAGCAGCTTAGCGGGGGGGCCGGAGACCCAGTACTTC. Translation gives CASSLAGGPETQYF.

The rearrangement uses TRBV4-3 and TRBJ2-7; possibly TRBD1 or TRBD2 for D (5 bases each). Germline V lookup: CDR1 LGHNA, CDR2 YSLEER. The V end lost 1 base, the J end lost 5 bases, and 15 bases lay between the germline ends. This CDR3 comprises 15 residues. The CDR3 spells CASSQVVRERHEQYF. Here the CDR3 DNA reads TGCGCCAGCAGCCAAGTTGTCAGGGAGAGGCACGAGCAGTACTTC.

The genes are TRBV18 and TRBJ2-6; D might be TRBD1 (6 bases). With 5 bases removed from V and 1 base from J, the gap between germline ends came to 18 bases. CDR1 and CDR2 from the germline V gene are KGHSH and LQKENI. This CDR3 has 18 residues. CDR3 sequence reads: CASSRLVGGTSGANVLTF. The CDR3 DNA reads as TGTGCCAGCTCAAGGTTGGTAGGGGGAACATCTGGGGCCAACGTCCTGACTTTC.

V and J are TRBV6-1 and TRBJ2-3, with 11 bases lining up with TRBD2. J gave up 2 bases and V 0 bases, and 1 base lay outside the gene matches. In germline, CDR1 is MNHNS, CDR2 SASEGT. The CDR3 loop spans 16 amino acids. The CDR3 spells CASSEASGGATDTQYF. In nucleotides, the CDR3 is TGTGCCAGCAGTGAAGCTAGCGGGGGGGCCACAGATACGCAGTATTTT.

This sequence joins TRBV19 and TRBJ1-4, with 8 nucleotides matching TRBD1. Trimming at V came to 3 bases and at J to 4 bases, leaving 4 bases not matched to a gene. The CDR3 sequence is 15 residues long. Germline V gene data show CDR1 as LNHDA and CDR2 as SQIVND (reference sequence). The CDR3 DNA sequence: TGTGCCAGTAGTATCCGGACAGGGTATAATGAAAAACTGTTTTTT. This translates into CASSIRTGYNEKLFF.

The chain employs TRBV5-1 and TRBJ1-4; D call uncertain. CDR3 length equals 15 residues. The ends were cut back, 0 bases at V and 8 bases at J, with 14 bases in the middle. The V gene's germline CDR1 is SGHRS and CDR2 YFSETQ. CDR3 region: CASSLDRPSVEKLFF. Written as DNA, the CDR3 is TGCGCCAGCAGCTTGGACCGCCCATCAGTAGAAAAACTGTTTTTT.

This chain connects TRBV19 to TRBJ2-7, with 12 bases lining up with TRBD1. J lost 5 bases, V lost 3 bases, and 5 bases had no gene match. The CDR3 contains 15 residues. Germline V gene lookup returns CDR1 LNHDA and CDR2 SQIVND (reference sequence). The CDR3 sequence: CASSIGGQGAHEQYF. Written as DNA, the CDR3 is TGTGCCAGTAGTATTGGGGGACAGGGGGCCCACGAGCAGTACTTC.